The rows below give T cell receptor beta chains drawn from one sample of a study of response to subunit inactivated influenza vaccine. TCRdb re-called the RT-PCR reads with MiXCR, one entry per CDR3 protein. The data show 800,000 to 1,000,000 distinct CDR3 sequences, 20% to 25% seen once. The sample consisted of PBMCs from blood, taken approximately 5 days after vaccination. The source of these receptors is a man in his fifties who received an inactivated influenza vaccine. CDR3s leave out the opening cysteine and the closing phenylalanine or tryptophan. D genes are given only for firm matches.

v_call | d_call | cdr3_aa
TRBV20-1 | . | SARQPTDTQY
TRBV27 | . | ASSMGLVGSEQY
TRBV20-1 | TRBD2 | SARDFSGSPYEQY
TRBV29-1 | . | SALFLRGRT
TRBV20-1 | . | SARDRTRLNTEAF
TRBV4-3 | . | ASSPWFDSGQPQH
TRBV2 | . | ASSPGTLYSYEQY
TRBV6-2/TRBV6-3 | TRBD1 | ASSSRRGGGGY
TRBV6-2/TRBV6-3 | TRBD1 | ASSYSTGQGAIGQY
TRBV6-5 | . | ASSSDPRPGSLTQY
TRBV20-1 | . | SANQPTDTQY
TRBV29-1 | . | SVEDGQSSSYEQY
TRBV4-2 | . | ASSQVLHHEQY
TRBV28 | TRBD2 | ATWPGGRDTGELF
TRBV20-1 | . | SARPGHQPQH
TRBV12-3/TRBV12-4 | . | ASPIRIPPLH
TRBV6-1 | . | ASSPGGTTEAF
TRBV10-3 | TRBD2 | AISVGGDEQY
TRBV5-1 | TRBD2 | ASSFGLAGGTTSTDTQY
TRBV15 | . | AAGGGHTIYNEQF
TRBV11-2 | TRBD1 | ASSLDRDRAHEQY
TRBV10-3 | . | AISEVGQAGNTIY
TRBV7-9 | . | ASSLGGTEQY
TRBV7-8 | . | ASSGGPNQPQH
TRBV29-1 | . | SVFGGTEAF
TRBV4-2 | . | ASSQLEGPQH
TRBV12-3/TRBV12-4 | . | ASSRLDRSYEQY
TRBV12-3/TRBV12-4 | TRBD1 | ASVLTGGSDNEQF
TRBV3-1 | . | ASSQRQANTEAF
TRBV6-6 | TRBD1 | ASSPGTVEQF
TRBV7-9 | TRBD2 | ASSRRGEGEQY
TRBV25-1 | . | ASSVGMIEQF
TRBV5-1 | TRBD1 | ASSLVPRDSFYEQY
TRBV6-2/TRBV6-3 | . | ASVKLGQSYEQY
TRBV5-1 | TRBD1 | ASSSRQGNSPLH